The 21 T cell receptor beta chains below were found in one sample sequenced in a study of cytomegalovirus exposure and HLA in healthy donors. Use of 60 Vbeta and 13 Jbeta primers characterized the PCR. Measured with immunoSEQ multiplex PCR; TCRdb has only the in-frame clones, and not every one. The sample yields about 160,000 clones, more than 65% seen once. The sample was PBMCs. These receptors all come from a male donor in good health and CMV-seronegative.

V gene TRBV4-1 combines with J gene TRBJ2-5; TRBD2 matches at 9 bases. Judging by the DNA end, TRBJ2-7 fits better; the J call may be wrong. The CDR3 is 15 amino acids. In germline, CDR1 is MGHRA, CDR2 YSYEKL. Written as DNA, the CDR3 is TGCGCCAGCAGCCCCTCGACTAGCGGAACCTACGAGCAGTACTTC. Translated, it gives CASSPSTSGTYEQYF.

V usage is TRBV5-1 and J usage is TRBJ1-2, with TRBD1 matching over 12 bases. CDR3 length: 18 residues. V was pared by 6 bases and J by 7 bases, with 19 bases of the junction left unmatched. CDR1 is SGHRS and CDR2 is YFSETQ in the germline V gene. The CDR3 sequence is CASTTWIGDRGRKIGYTF. DNA of the CDR3: TGCGCCAGCACCACTTGGATAGGGGACAGGGGGCGCAAAATTGGCTACACCTTC.

J is TRBJ2-1 and V is TRBV10-3; 11 bases match TRBD2. CDR1 and CDR2 (germline): ENHRY, SYGVKD. V lost 7 bases and J lost 2; bases outside the gene matches: 4. The CDR3 totals 15 residues. The CDR3 protein is CAITNSGRAYNEQFF. The CDR3 DNA sequence: TGTGCCATCACCAATAGCGGGAGGGCCTACAATGAGCAGTTCTTC.

The chain combines TRBV7-9 with TRBJ1-5; tentative D call: TRBD1 (6 bases). The ends were cut back, 5 bases at V and 0 bases at J, with 8 bases in the middle. This CDR3 has 14 residues. Per the germline V gene, CDR1 is SEHNR and CDR2 is FQNEAQ (reference sequence). The CDR3 DNA reads TGTGCCAGCAGCCTACAGGGTAGCAATCAGCCCCAGCATTTT. Its translation: CASSLQGSNQPQHF. Supplemented by reference TRBV7-9 and TRBJ1-5, the full variable domain reads DTGVSQNPRHKITKRGQNVTFRCDPISEHNRLYWYRQTLGQGPEFLTYFQNEAQLEKSRLLSDRFSAERPKGSFSTLEIQRTEQGDSAMYLCASSLQGSNQPQHFGDGTRLSIL.

This clone came up many times. The rearrangement links TRBV5-4 to TRBJ1-5, with TRBD1 identical over 7 bases. V shed 3 bases and J 5 bases; nucleotides not matched to a gene: 2. The germline V gene encodes CDR1 SGHNT and CDR2 YYREEE (reference sequence). CDR3 size: 13 residues. CDR3 nucleotides: TGTGCCAGCAGCTCAGGGACAGATCAGCCCCAGCATTTT. Translating it yields CASSSGTDQPQHF.

The CDR3 DNA reads as TGTGCCAGCAGCTCCTACTACGAGCAGTACTTC. It is translated as CASSSYYEQYF. V gene TRBV7-2 combines with J gene TRBJ2-7; no reliable D call. This CDR3 is built from 11 residues. Germline CDR1 is SGHTA and CDR2 is FQGNSA. Trimming took off 4 bases at V and 3 bases at J, with 4 bases between the two ends.

This rearrangement joins TRBV27 to TRBJ2-7, with TRBD1 as a possible D gene (6 bases). Trimming pared 2 bases from V and 2 bases from J, leaving 16 bases between. CDR3 length: 16 amino acids. CDR1 and CDR2 (germline): MNHEY, SMNVEV (reference sequence). CDR3 coding DNA: TGTGCCAGCAGTTTAGGTAGGAGGACAGCTCCCTACGAGCAGTACTTC. Its translation: CASSLGRRTAPYEQYF.

The V call is TRBV7-7, the J call TRBJ2-2; D is possibly TRBD1 (6 bases). The germline CDR1 and CDR2 sequences are SSHAT and FNYEAQ (reference sequence). Trimming shortened V by 4 bases and J by 6 bases, and 12 bases separated the two germline ends. The CDR3 has 14 amino acids. CDR3 amino acids: CASSSVTGSGELFF. The CDR3 DNA follows: TGTGCCAGCAGCTCGGTAACAGGGTCCGGGGAGCTGTTTTTT. The full variable domain, rest sourced from reference TRBV7-7 and TRBJ2-2, is GAGVSQSPRYKVTKRGQDVTLRCDPISSHATLYWYQQALGQGPEFLTYFNYEAQPDKSGLPSDRFSAERPEGSISTLTIQRTEQRDSAMYRCASSSVTGSGELFFGEGSRLTVL.

CDR3 DNA sequence: TGTGCCAGCAGCCCCGGTTACGCCTACGAGCAGTACTTC. Translation: CASSPGYAYEQYF. The chain uses TRBV7-3 and TRBJ2-7; D ambiguous. The CDR3 is made up of 13 amino acids. From germline, CDR1 is SGHTA and CDR2 FQGTGA. Trimming pared 5 bases from V and 2 bases from J, leaving 10 bases between.

This clone was recorded a few times. This chain uses TRBV6-5 with TRBJ1-6; D ambiguous. This CDR3 has 15 residues. Trimming left V 6 bases short and J 3 bases short, with 12 bases between. Germline V gene sequence: CDR1 MNHEY, CDR2 SVGAGI. The CDR3, as DNA: TGTGCCAGCAGAATTGCGGAAGTCTATAATTCACCCCTCCACTTT. As protein: CASRIAEVYNSPLHF.

This chain uses TRBV19 with TRBJ2-7, with TRBD1 matching 7 bases. The CDR3 has 13 residues. With V trimmed by 4 bases and J by 5 bases, 5 bases remained unmatched. Germline V gene lookup returns CDR1 LNHDA and CDR2 SQIVND (reference sequence). The chain's CDR3 is CASSKRTGHEQYF. The DNA for the CDR3 is TGTGCCAGTAGTAAACGGACAGGCCACGAGCAGTACTTC.

The V gene is TRBV5-1, the J gene TRBJ2-1, with 10 bases aligning to TRBD2. V was clipped by 2 bases and J by 7 bases; unmatched bases: 9. The CDR3 spans 16 residues. Looked up from germline, CDR1 is SGHRS and CDR2 is YFSETQ. DNA of the CDR3: TGCGCCAGCAGCTTACGTCTAGCGGGAGTAGGGAATGAGCAGTTCTTC. This translates into CASSLRLAGVGNEQFF.

The chain employs TRBV6-5 and TRBJ2-7; TRBD2 matches 7 bases. Germline V lookup: CDR1 MNHEY, CDR2 SVGAGI. After removal of 0 bases from V and 3 bases from J, the junction contained 8 bases not matched to a gene. This CDR3 is 16 amino acids long. The CDR3 bases are TGTGCCAGCAGTTACTCGAGAACGGGAGGAGGCTACGAGCAGTACTTC. It yields the protein CASSYSRTGGGYEQYF.

The rearrangement uses TRBV7-3 and TRBJ2-2; the D gene is possibly TRBD1 (5 bases). V shed 6 bases and J shed 1 base, with 12 bases lying between them. Germline CDR1 and CDR2: SGHTA and FQGTGA. The CDR3 runs 15 residues. For the CDR3, the DNA is TGTGCCAGCAGGGCGACAGCTTTGAACACCGGGGAGCTGTTTTTT. This gives the protein CASRATALNTGELFF.

The chain employs TRBV7-9 and TRBJ1-6; 7 nucleotides align to TRBD1. This CDR3 region has 14 residues. The V gene's germline CDR1 is SEHNR and CDR2 FQNEAQ (reference sequence). V lost 5 bases to trimming and J lost 7 bases; unmatched junction nucleotides: 5. The CDR3 DNA is TGTGCCAGCAGCCCTGGGACAGCGAATTCACCCCTCCACTTT. It specifies CASSPGTANSPLHF.

The chain combines TRBV13 with TRBJ1-1; maybe TRBD1 (6 bases). V was clipped by 1 base and J by 5 bases, with 14 bases between them. CDR3 length equals 15 residues. Germline V gives CDR1 PRHDT, CDR2 FYEKMQ (reference sequence). The CDR3 nucleotides read TGTGCCAGCAGCTTAGACAGGGCTGATAGTACTGAAGCTTTCTTT. This gives the protein CASSLDRADSTEAFF.

The chain recombines TRBV7-6 with TRBJ2-5; 8 nucleotides align to TRBD2. This CDR3 contains 15 residues. J lost 6 bases, V lost 4 bases, and 10 bases had no gene match. Per the germline V gene, CDR1 is SGHVS and CDR2 is FNYEAQ. CDR3 loop: CASSSRTSSPKTQYF. The CDR3 DNA reads TGTGCCAGCAGCTCTAGGACTAGCAGCCCAAAGACCCAGTACTTC.

The chain is built from TRBV27 and TRBJ2-7, with D possibly matching TRBD2 (6 bases). The length of the CDR3 is 18 residues. Germline lookup yields CDR1 MNHEY and CDR2 SMNVEV (reference sequence). V lost 2 bases and J 3 bases, leaving 23 bases between the germline ends. CDR3 in amino acids: CASSLRSPASANIYEQYF. The DNA of the CDR3 is TGTGCCAGCAGTTTAAGGAGTCCCGCTAGCGCTAATATCTACGAGCAGTACTTC.

The rearrangement joins TRBV6-1 to TRBJ2-7; 8 positions match TRBD1. Trimming removed 6 bases from V and 2 bases from J; junction bases left unmatched: 0. The CDR3 length is 12 residues. Germline V gene lookup returns CDR1 MNHNS and CDR2 SASEGT. The CDR3 coding sequence is TGTGCCAGCAGACAGGGGGCCTACGAGCAGTACTTC. Its protein product is CASRQGAYEQYF.

The chain employs TRBV11-2 and TRBJ2-3; 7 bases align to TRBD1. Germline loops: CDR1 SGHAT, CDR2 FQNNGV. V dropped 5 bases and J dropped 0; count of bases not matched to a gene: 5. The length of the CDR3 is 15 residues. DNA for the CDR3: TGTGCCAGCAGCCAGCCGGGACAGAGCACAGATACGCAGTATTTT. Translating gives CASSQPGQSTDTQYF.

V usage is TRBV29-1 and J usage is TRBJ2-3; TRBD2 might be the D (7 bases). The germline V gene has CDR1 SQVTM and CDR2 ANQGSEA. This CDR3 is built from 16 residues. V shed 6 bases and J shed 3 bases, with 22 bases lying between them. CDR3 protein: CSVRQRGGGTTDTQYF. The CDR3 DNA is TGCAGCGTCCGACAGAGGGGGGGAGGGACTACAGATACGCAGTATTTT.